This TCR beta chain emerged from a study of monozygotic twins with cystic fibrosis. Study details: With roughly 16 PCR cycles, barcoded libraries came from around 2.9 micrograms of fragmented DNA. Broader study findings: Age, concordance and disease severity did not associate with shared CDR3 numbers. The repertoire was suggested to be naive-dominated, clonality median approximately 0.009. V usage most resembled the co-twin in 13 of 16 pairs.

A word on this clone: What it recognizes is unknown.

Libraries were prepared by immunoSEQ multiplex PCR; TCRdb keeps only in-frame clonotypes and omits some of them. This table has just over 35,000 clones, 75% to 95% appearing once. CDR1 and CDR2 (germline): SGHTA, FQGNSA. Trimming pared 0 bases from V and 1 base from J, leaving 18 bases between. This CDR3 is 18 amino acids long. The clonotype originates from a boy aged 2 to 10 with cystic fibrosis. Sequenced input: blood. The J gene is TRBJ1-1, the V gene TRBV7-2; D possibly corresponds to TRBD1 (5 bases). The CDR3 nucleotides read TGTGCCAGCAGCTTAGCTAGGCAGGGCACTACCCAGAACACTGAAGCTTTCTTT. Translated: CASSLARQGTTQNTEAFF.